The T cell receptor (beta chain) described here comes from a study of vaccination and CD4 T cells after COVID-19. Study background: Overlapping peptides covering the spike proteins of SARS-CoV-2, HCoV-NL63, HCoV-OC43 and HCoV-229E were added to stimulate cells. Control cultures were supplied with a CEFX pool, an HIV-1 Nef pool, or no peptide at all.

Details on this clonotype: The antigen remains undetermined.

The sample's treatment: 10-day PBMC culture with coronavirus spike peptide pools or control peptides (ViraFEST assay). Between the trimmed V and J ends, which lost 8 bases and 1 base, there was a span of 14 bases. Germline V gene lookup returns CDR1 SNHLY and CDR2 FYNNEI. There are 14 residues in the CDR3. Cultured CD4+ T-cell DNA underwent Oncomine TCR Beta short-read sequencing. Genomic DNA was drawn out of CD4+ T cells grown in culture. TCRdb processed the PCR reads anew with MiXCR; each CDR3 protein has one entry. Here the sample spans some 18,000 distinct CDR3 sequences, around 50% being singletons.

The sequencing input was CD4+ T cells from blood, cultured in vitro. This receptor was identified in a human donor who had recovered from COVID-19. J is TRBJ2-5 and V is TRBV2; no firm D call. The chain's CDR3 is CASASPGFQETQYF. The CDR3 region has the DNA TGTGCCAGCGCCTCCCCCGGGTTCCAAGAGACCCAGTACTTC.